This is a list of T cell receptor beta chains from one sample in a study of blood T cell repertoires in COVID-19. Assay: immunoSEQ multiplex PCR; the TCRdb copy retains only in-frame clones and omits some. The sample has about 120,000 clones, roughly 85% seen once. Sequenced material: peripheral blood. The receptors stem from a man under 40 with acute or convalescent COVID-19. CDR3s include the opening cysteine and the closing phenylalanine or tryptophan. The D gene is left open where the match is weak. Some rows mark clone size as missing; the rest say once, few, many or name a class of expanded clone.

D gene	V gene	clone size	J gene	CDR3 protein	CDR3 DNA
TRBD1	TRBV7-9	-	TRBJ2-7	CASSGTGGYEQYF	TGTGCCAGCAGCGGGACAGGGGGCTACGAGCAGTACTTC
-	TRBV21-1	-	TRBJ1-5	CAPNQPQHF	TGTGCCCCAAATCAGCCCCAGCATTTT
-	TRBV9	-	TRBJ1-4	CASSVLGGGNEKLFF	TGTGCCAGCAGCGTCCTGGGAGGGGGTAATGAAAAACTGTTTTTT
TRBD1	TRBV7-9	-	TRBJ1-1	CASSPPGQVVTEAFF	TGTGCCAGCAGCCCACCAGGACAGGTGGTAACTGAAGCTTTCTTT
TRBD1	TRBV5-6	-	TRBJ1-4	CASSSTGTGPSNEKLFF	TGTGCCAGCAGCTCTACCGGGACAGGCCCCTCTAATGAAAAACTGTTTTTT
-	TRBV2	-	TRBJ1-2	CASSEQAGNNYGYTF	TGTGCCAGCAGTGAACAGGCGGGGAATAACTATGGCTACACCTTC
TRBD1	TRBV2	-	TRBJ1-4	CASSPRTGGNEKLFF	TGTGCCAGCAGCCCTCGGACAGGGGGGAATGAAAAACTGTTTTTT
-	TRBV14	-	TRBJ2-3	CASSQGLAPGGTDTQYF	TGTGCCAGCAGCCAAGGTCTAGCGCCGGGGGGCACAGATACGCAGTATTTT
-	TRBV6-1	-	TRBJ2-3	CASSEVRDTQYF	TGTGCCAGCAGTGAAGTTCGAGATACGCAGTATTTT
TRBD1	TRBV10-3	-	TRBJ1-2	CAISRQGFDYGYTF	TGTGCCATCAGCAGACAGGGGTTCGACTATGGCTACACCTTC
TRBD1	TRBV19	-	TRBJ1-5	CASSMGDRGRSQPQHF	TGTGCCAGTAGTATGGGGGACAGGGGACGGAGTCAGCCCCAGCATTTT
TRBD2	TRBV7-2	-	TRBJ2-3	CASSSSGGTDTQYF	TGTGCCAGCAGCTCTAGCGGCGGCACAGATACGCAGTATTTT
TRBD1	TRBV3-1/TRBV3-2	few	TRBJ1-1	CASSLGQGVMNTEAFF	TGTGCCAGCAGCCTGGGACAGGGGGTGATGAACACTGAAGCTTTCTTT
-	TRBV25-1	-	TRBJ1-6	CASSDVAGSASPLHF	TGTGCCAGCAGTGATGTGGCAGGTTCTGCTTCACCCCTCCACTTT
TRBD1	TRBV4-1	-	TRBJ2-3	CASSQEGGRGTDTQYF	TGCGCCAGCAGCCAAGAAGGGGGCAGGGGCACAGATACGCAGTATTTT
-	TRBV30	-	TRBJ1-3	CAWSVLRNTIYF	TGTGCCTGGAGTGTACTGAGAAACACCATATATTTT
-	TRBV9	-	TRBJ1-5	CASSVGADALYSNQPQHF	TGTGCCAGCAGCGTAGGGGCCGACGCGCTTTATAGCAATCAGCCCCAGCATTTT
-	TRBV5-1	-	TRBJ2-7	CASSLQGTRNYEQYF	TGCGCCAGCAGCTTACAGGGGACTAGAAACTACGAGCAGTACTTC
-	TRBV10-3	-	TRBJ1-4	CAISPTGSANEKLFF	TGTGCCATCAGTCCTACAGGGTCGGCTAATGAAAAACTGTTTTTT
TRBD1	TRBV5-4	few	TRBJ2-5	CASSFLGQGNQETQYF	TGTGCCAGCAGCTTCTTGGGACAGGGTAACCAAGAGACCCAGTACTTC
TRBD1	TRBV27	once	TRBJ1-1	CASSLTWDSMNTEAFF	TGTGCCAGCAGTCTAACCTGGGACAGCATGAACACTGAAGCTTTCTTT
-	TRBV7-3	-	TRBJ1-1	CASSLNGGLNTEAFF	TGTGCCAGCAGCTTAAATGGAGGGCTGAACACTGAAGCTTTCTTT
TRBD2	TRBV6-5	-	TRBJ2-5	CASRAGGAQETQYF	TGTGCCAGCAGGGCCGGGGGGGCCCAAGAGACCCAGTACTTC
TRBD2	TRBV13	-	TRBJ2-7	CASSLGLAGVPYVEQYF	TGTGCCAGCAGCTTAGGCCTAGCGGGGGTTCCCTACGTCGAGCAGTACTTC
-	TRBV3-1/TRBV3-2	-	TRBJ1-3	CASSLGRRSSGNTIYF	TGTGCCAGCAGCCTAGGGAGAAGGTCCTCTGGAAACACCATATATTTT
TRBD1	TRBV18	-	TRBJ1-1	CASSPSAGGAGEAFF	TGTGCCAGCTCACCTTCCGCAGGGGGCGCGGGTGAAGCTTTCTTT
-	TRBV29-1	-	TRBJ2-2	CSAGQGSMGELFF	TGCAGCGCCGGTCAGGGGAGTATGGGGGAGCTGTTTTTT
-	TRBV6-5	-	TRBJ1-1	CASSYSELNTEAFF	TGTGCCAGCAGTTACTCCGAGCTGAACACTGAAGCTTTCTTT